The clone carrying this TCR beta chain was counted many times. The antigen remains unidentified. From the 5' RACE reads, TCRdb called clonotypes with MiXCR, one entry per CDR3 protein. The sample yields around 37,000 distinct CDR3 sequences, approximately 9.2% seen once. Germline CDR1 reads SGHTA; CDR2 reads FQGNSA. The CDR3 sequence is 13 residues long. The ends were cut back, 1 base at V and 12 bases at J, with 13 bases in the middle. The data were taken from a study of early T cells in non-severe SARS-CoV-2 infection. General study points: Private and CD4 specificities were missed by VDJdb matching, which favored anti-spike CD8 responses.

This clonotype was sampled from an adult who was a healthcare worker with PCR-confirmed SARS-CoV-2 infection or an uninfected control (not recorded which). Sequencing input: whole blood. The chain recombines TRBV7-2 with TRBJ2-4; possibly TRBD1 for D (7 bases). CDR3 protein: CASSLEGRGDQYF. Written as DNA, the CDR3 is TGTGCCAGCAGCTTAGAAGGCAGGGGGGATCAGTACTTC.